These T cell receptor beta chains were read from a single sample in a study of cytomegalovirus exposure and HLA in healthy donors. This table comes from immunoSEQ multiplex PCR, and its TCRdb copy is limited to in-frame clones, with some not included. The profile shows tens of thousands of clones, around 79% of them singletons. The sample comprised PBMCs. The receptors here all came from a female donor in good health and CMV-seronegative. The CDR3 runs from the conserved cysteine through the conserved F or W. D genes are given only for firm matches.

V gene: TRBV19; D gene: -; J gene: TRBJ1-2; CDR3 DNA: TGTGCCAGTAGTCCCAGGACAGAAGGGAGTGGCTACACCTTC; CDR3 protein: CASSPRTEGSGYTF
V gene: TRBV5-6; D gene: TRBD1; J gene: TRBJ2-7; CDR3 DNA: TGTGCCAGCAGCCCCACCCGGGACAGGGGTGTTCTAAACGAGCAGTACTTC; CDR3 protein: CASSPTRDRGVLNEQYF
V gene: TRBV6-6; D gene: -; J gene: TRBJ2-5; CDR3 DNA: TGTGCCAGCAGTTACCCCGAAGAGACCCAGTACTTC; CDR3 protein: CASSYPEETQYF
V gene: TRBV6-5; D gene: -; J gene: TRBJ2-4; CDR3 DNA: TGTGCCAGCAGTTATTCTCAGGAAAACATTCAGTACTTC; CDR3 protein: CASSYSQENIQYF
V gene: TRBV9; D gene: -; J gene: TRBJ2-2; CDR3 DNA: TGTGCCAGCAGCGTTACCAACGGGTACACCGGGGAGCTGTTTTTT; CDR3 protein: CASSVTNGYTGELFF
V gene: TRBV19; D gene: -; J gene: TRBJ2-5; CDR3 DNA: TGTGCCAGTAGTTTTGGGGACTTCGGTGGAGAGACCCAGTACTTC; CDR3 protein: CASSFGDFGGETQYF
V gene: TRBV6-5; D gene: TRBD1; J gene: TRBJ1-2; CDR3 DNA: TGTGCCAGCAGAAGGACAGGCACCAACTATGGCTACACCTTC; CDR3 protein: CASRRTGTNYGYTF
V gene: TRBV25-1; D gene: -; J gene: TRBJ1-2; CDR3 DNA: TGTGCCAGCAGTGAAGCAGGAACCCCTAACTATGGCTACACCTTC; CDR3 protein: CASSEAGTPNYGYTF
V gene: TRBV5-4; D gene: TRBD1; J gene: TRBJ2-7; CDR3 DNA: TGTGCCAGCAGCATGACAGGGCCCCCCTACGAGCAGTACTTC; CDR3 protein: CASSMTGPPYEQYF
V gene: TRBV28; D gene: TRBD2; J gene: TRBJ2-2; CDR3 DNA: TGTGCCAGTCAGGGTAGCGGGAGTGTAGCCGGGGAGCTGTTTTTT; CDR3 protein: CASQGSGSVAGELFF
V gene: TRBV27; D gene: -; J gene: TRBJ1-2; CDR3 DNA: TGTGCCAGCAGTTTAGCGGGCGGCTATGGCTACACCTTC; CDR3 protein: CASSLAGGYGYTF
V gene: TRBV11-2; D gene: TRBD1; J gene: TRBJ2-7; CDR3 DNA: TGTGCCAGCAGCTTAGGGACAGGACTCTACGAGCAGTACTTC; CDR3 protein: CASSLGTGLYEQYF
V gene: TRBV29-1; D gene: -; J gene: TRBJ2-7; CDR3 DNA: TGCAGCGCTAAACAGGGTTTCCCTCATGGCGAGCAGTACTTC; CDR3 protein: CSAKQGFPHGEQYF
V gene: TRBV19; D gene: -; J gene: TRBJ2-1; CDR3 DNA: TGTGCCAGTAGTATTCGGGTGCCGAATGAGCAGTTCTTC; CDR3 protein: CASSIRVPNEQFF
V gene: TRBV11-1; D gene: TRBD2; J gene: TRBJ2-2; CDR3 DNA: TGTGCCAGCAGCGCTATAGCGGGGGGCACCGGGGAGCTGTTTTTT; CDR3 protein: CASSAIAGGTGELFF
V gene: TRBV5-1; D gene: TRBD2; J gene: TRBJ2-1; CDR3 DNA: TGCGCCAGCAGCCCGGGACTAGCGGGAGTCAATGAGCAGTTCTTC; CDR3 protein: CASSPGLAGVNEQFF
V gene: TRBV28; D gene: TRBD2; J gene: TRBJ2-3; CDR3 DNA: TGTGCCAGCAGTTTGCCACGCGGGGGAAGCACAGATACGCAGTATTTT; CDR3 protein: CASSLPRGGSTDTQYF
V gene: TRBV4-2; D gene: -; J gene: TRBJ1-4; CDR3 DNA: TGTGCCAGCAGCCAAGAGAGGCTGTTTTTT; CDR3 protein: CASSQERLFF
V gene: TRBV5-1; D gene: -; J gene: TRBJ2-3; CDR3 DNA: TGCGCCAGCAGCTTGTGGGGGGGCACAGATACGCAGTATTTT; CDR3 protein: CASSLWGGTDTQYF
V gene: TRBV4-2; D gene: TRBD1; J gene: TRBJ1-1; CDR3 DNA: TGTGCCAGCAAAGTCCAGACAGGGGCAGGCACTGAAGCTTTCTTT; CDR3 protein: CASKVQTGAGTEAFF
V gene: TRBV5-1; D gene: -; J gene: TRBJ1-3; CDR3 DNA: TGCGCCAGCAGCTCTCCTGTTGGGGGGGCTGGAAACACCATATATTTT; CDR3 protein: CASSSPVGGAGNTIYF
V gene: TRBV5-1; D gene: -; J gene: TRBJ2-5; CDR3 DNA: TGCGCCAGCAGCTTGGGACAAATCCAAGAGACCCAGTACTTC; CDR3 protein: CASSLGQIQETQYF
V gene: TRBV5-8; D gene: TRBD2; J gene: TRBJ2-7; CDR3 DNA: TGTGCCAGCAGCTTGGAGTTAGCGGGAGCCTACGAGCAGTACTTC; CDR3 protein: CASSLELAGAYEQYF
V gene: TRBV6-1; D gene: -; J gene: TRBJ2-1; CDR3 DNA: TGTGCCAGCAGTAAGGGAGCGGGCTACAATGAGCAGTTCTTC; CDR3 protein: CASSKGAGYNEQFF
V gene: TRBV18; D gene: TRBD2; J gene: TRBJ2-2; CDR3 DNA: TGTGCCAGCTCACCTCTAGCGGGTGCGAACACCGGGGAGCTGTTTTTT; CDR3 protein: CASSPLAGANTGELFF